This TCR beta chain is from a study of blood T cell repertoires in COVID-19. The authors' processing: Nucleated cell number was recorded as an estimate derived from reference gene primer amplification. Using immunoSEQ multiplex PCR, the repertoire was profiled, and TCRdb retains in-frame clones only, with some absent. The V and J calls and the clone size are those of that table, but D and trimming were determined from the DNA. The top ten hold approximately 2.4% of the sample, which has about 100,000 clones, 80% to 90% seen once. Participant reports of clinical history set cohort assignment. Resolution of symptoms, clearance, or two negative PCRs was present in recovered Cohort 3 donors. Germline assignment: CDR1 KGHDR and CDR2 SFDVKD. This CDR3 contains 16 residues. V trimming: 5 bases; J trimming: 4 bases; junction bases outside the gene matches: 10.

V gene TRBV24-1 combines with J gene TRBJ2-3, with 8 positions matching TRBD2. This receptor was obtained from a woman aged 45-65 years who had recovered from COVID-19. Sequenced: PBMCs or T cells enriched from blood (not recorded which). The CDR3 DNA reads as TGTGCCACCAGTGTGGCTAGCGGGCGAACCTCAGATACGCAGTATTTT. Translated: CATSVASGRTSDTQYF.